This TCR beta chain originates from a study of blood T cell repertoires in COVID-19. About the study: Whether acute or convalescent, the COVID-19 samples came from the United States, Italy and Spain. PBMCs, B-cell-depleted T cells, or T cells were the source of the cDNA or gDNA that made up the material.

Per the study methods: Amplification of reference gene primers provided the estimated nucleated cell counts. Clones were read by immunoSEQ multiplex PCR, and TCRdb kept only the in-frame ones, dropping some. The V and J calls and the clone size are those of that table, but D and trimming were determined from the DNA. Of around 140,000 clones detected, more than 75% appear once; the ten largest clones hold about an eighth. Seattle enrolled patients during active infection and tracked them longitudinally. Germline-derived CDR1 and CDR2 are LNHNV and YYDKDF (reference sequence). This CDR3 spans 15 amino acids. Deletions cut 0 bases from V and 0 bases from J, with 9 bases between.

Input material: peripheral blood. This TCR was sampled from a woman aged 70-85 years with COVID-19, enrolled during active disease. V and J are TRBV15 and TRBJ2-7; D is possibly TRBD1 (5 bases). The CDR3 DNA sequence: TGTGCCACCAGCAGAGAAAGGGGAAGCTCCTACGAGCAGTACTTC. Amino acids: CATSRERGSSYEQYF.